These 6 T cell receptor beta chains were all obtained from the same sample, sequenced in a study of blood T cell repertoires in COVID-19. Generated by immunoSEQ multiplex PCR, the TCRdb table keeps only in-frame clones and is missing some. The profile covers 140,000 to 150,000 clones, with approximately 85% appearing a single time and 3% to 3.5% taken by the ten largest. The sample comprised PBMCs or T cells enriched from blood (not recorded which). Source of these receptors: a woman aged 50 to 60 with acute COVID-19.

The gene calls are TRBV5-8 and TRBJ2-7; TRBD1 matches 9 bases. The V segment lost 0 bases and the J segment 4 bases; nucleotides outside the gene matches: 8. CDR3 size: 16 residues. The germline gives CDR1 SGHTS, CDR2 YDEGEE. CDR3 sequence: CASSLEPGQGRYEQYF. The CDR3 DNA reads as TGTGCCAGCAGCTTGGAACCGGGACAGGGTCGGTACGAGCAGTACTTC.

The chain is built from TRBV18 and TRBJ1-2, with 9 nucleotides matching TRBD1. This CDR3 contains 15 residues. The V gene end was trimmed by 5 bases and the J gene end by 3 bases; junction bases not matched to a gene: 7. CDR1 and CDR2 (germline): KGHSH, LQKENI. The CDR3 nucleotides are TGTGCCAGCTCAAGCAACAGGGGGCCGGACTATGGCTACACCTTC. Amino acid sequence: CASSSNRGPDYGYTF.

The V and J genes are TRBV7-2 and TRBJ2-3; 10 positions agree with TRBD1. V lost 4 bases to trimming and J lost 1 base; unmatched junction nucleotides: 8. This CDR3 has 17 amino acids. Germline V gene data show CDR1 as SGHTA and CDR2 as FQGNSA. The chain's CDR3 is CASSYLSGTGGTDTQYF. In nucleotides, the CDR3 is TGTGCCAGCAGCTACCTATCCGGGACAGGGGGCACAGATACGCAGTATTTT.

This chain uses TRBV28 with TRBJ2-3, with TRBD1 matching over 8 bases. Trimming cost V 10 bases and J 2 bases; bases outside gene matches: 17. CDR1 and CDR2 (germline): MDHEN, SYDVKM. The CDR3 loop spans 17 amino acids. This chain's CDR3 is CATEGTGATVYTDTQYF. The CDR3 region has the DNA TGTGCCACCGAAGGGACAGGAGCCACGGTCTACACAGATACGCAGTATTTT.

CDR3 nucleotide sequence: TGCGCCAGCAGCCCTACCCCGGGAGGGCCAGGCGGGGAGCTGTTTTTT. Its translation: CASSPTPGGPGGELFF. V and J are TRBV5-1 and TRBJ2-2; 8 positions agree with TRBD2. V lost 4 bases to trimming and J lost 7 bases; unmatched junction nucleotides: 12. The CDR3 length is 16 residues. CDR1 and CDR2 from the germline V gene are SGHRS and YFSETQ. Together with reference TRBV5-1 and TRBJ2-2, the CDR3 gives the full variable domain: KAGVTQTPRYLIKTRGQQVTLSCSPISGHRSVSWYQQTPGQGLQFLFEYFSETQRNKGNFPGRFSGRQFSNSRSEMNVSTLELGDSALYLCASSPTPGGPGGELFFGEGSRLTVL.

CDR3 in amino acids: CATSTVGGDTEAFF. Here the CDR3 DNA reads TGTGCCACCAGCACAGTCGGGGGAGACACTGAAGCTTTCTTT. This chain uses TRBV15 with TRBJ1-1; weak D call: TRBD1 (5 bases). Deletions cut 4 bases from V and 3 bases from J, with 12 bases between. Germline V gene data show CDR1 as LNHNV and CDR2 as YYDKDF (reference sequence). This CDR3 has 14 residues.